Following are 16 T cell receptor beta chains from one sample sequenced in a study of OX40 agonist ivuxolimab in advanced cancers. Sequencing was performed with immunoSEQ multiplex PCR; in TCRdb, only in-frame clones are kept and a portion is missing. Of approximately 58,000 clones in the sample, about 76% are singletons; the top ten hold 0.95% to 1.5%. The material was CD4+ or CD8+ T cells sorted from blood, obtained in a trial of the OX40 agonist ivuxolimab. The origin of the receptors is an adult with an advanced solid tumor such as melanoma, head and neck, liver or kidney cancer.

This clone has a handful of counts. The J gene is TRBJ1-3, the V gene TRBV6-5, with D hard to call. The germline V gene has CDR1 MNHEY and CDR2 SVGAGI. This CDR3 is 13 amino acids long. Trimming stripped 8 bases from V and 4 bases from J, with 12 bases between. The CDR3 region is CASRLSSGNTIYF. CDR3 sequence (DNA): TGTGCCAGCCGGTTGAGTTCGGGAAACACCATATATTTT.

This chain uses TRBV28 with TRBJ2-7; no clear D. From germline, CDR1 is MDHEN and CDR2 SYDVKM. The CDR3 spans 12 residues. V was clipped by 1 base and J by 10 bases, with 11 bases between them. Here the CDR3 DNA reads TGTGCCAGCAGTTTATTCCCAAATTACCAGTACTTC. Translating it yields CASSLFPNYQYF.

The rearrangement uses TRBV7-8 and TRBJ1-5; TRBD1 might be the D (6 bases). The CDR3 runs 14 residues. Germline V lookup: CDR1 SGHVS, CDR2 FQNEAQ. The germline V and J ends were trimmed by 1 base and 9 bases, with 13 bases remaining between them. The CDR3 bases are TGTGCCAGCAGCTTAGGGGAACAGGGTTGGCCCCAGCATTTT. As protein: CASSLGEQGWPQHF.

The rearrangement links TRBV6-5 to TRBJ1-1, with D possibly matching TRBD1 (5 bases). The CDR3 is 16 residues long. With 0 bases removed from V and 1 base from J, the gap between germline ends came to 12 bases. Germline CDR1 MNHEY, CDR2 SVGAGI. The CDR3 nucleotides read TGTGCCAGCAGTTACTCCGTGGGGAGGGGGAACACTGAAGCTTTCTTT. The encoded protein is CASSYSVGRGNTEAFF.

The rearrangement uses TRBV4-2 and TRBJ1-6; unclear D gene. The CDR3 sequence is 15 residues long. The V end was cut by 1 base, the J end by 3 bases, with 7 bases between. Germline loops: CDR1 LGHNA, CDR2 YNFKEQ. Written as DNA, the CDR3 is TGTGCCAGCAGCCAAGGGCAAATCTATAATTCACCCCTCCACTTT. Amino acids: CASSQGQIYNSPLHF.

The chain carries TRBV6-5 and TRBJ2-3; D remains unclear. Trimming removed 8 bases from V and 2 bases from J, with 17 bases in between. The CDR3 runs 15 residues. CDR1 MNHEY and CDR2 SVGAGI come from the germline V gene. The DNA for the CDR3 is TGTGCCAGCCCCCCGGCAGACACGATCACAGATACGCAGTATTTT. Its protein product is CASPPADTITDTQYF.

The table lists this clone with a count of one. The V gene is TRBV7-9, the J gene TRBJ2-1; no firm D call. Trimming left V 5 bases short and J 9 bases short, with 14 bases between. The CDR3 has 13 residues. Germline CDR1 and CDR2: SEHNR and FQNEAQ (reference sequence). This chain's CDR3 is CASSPTSDGEQFF. CDR3 bases: TGTGCCAGCAGCCCGACCTCTGACGGTGAGCAGTTCTTC. The variable domain in full, with the rest retrieved from reference TRBV7-9 and TRBJ2-1, is DTGVSQNPRHKITKRGQNVTFRCDPISEHNRLYWYRQTLGQGPEFLTYFQNEAQLEKSRLLSDRFSAERPKGSFSTLEIQRTEQGDSAMYLCASSPTSDGEQFFGPGTRLTVL.

The CDR3 here is CASSSYTGANEKLFF. The CDR3 region has the DNA TGTGCCAGCAGCTCCTATACAGGAGCTAATGAAAAACTGTTTTTT. This chain uses TRBV14 with TRBJ1-4; maybe TRBD1 (5 bases). The ends were cut back, 5 bases at V and 3 bases at J, with 13 bases in the middle. The V gene's germline CDR1 is SGHDN and CDR2 FVKESK. The CDR3 extends over 15 amino acids. Full variable domain (rest looked up from reference TRBV14 and TRBJ1-4): EAGVTQFPSHSVIEKGQTVTLRCDPISGHDNLYWYRRVMGKEIKFLLHFVKESKQDESGMPNNRFLAERTGGTYSTLKVQPAELEDSGVYFCASSSYTGANEKLFFGSGTQLSVL.

The chain carries TRBV10-3 and TRBJ2-3, with TRBD2 identical over 12 bases. V shed 5 bases and J 6 bases; nucleotides not matched to a gene: 6. The CDR3 has 15 residues. From germline, CDR1 is ENHRY and CDR2 SYGVKD. The CDR3 nucleotides are TGTGCCATCAGTACTAGCGGGGGGAGAGAGGATACGCAGTATTTT. Its translation is CAISTSGGREDTQYF.

The V gene is TRBV5-1, the J gene TRBJ1-6, with unresolved D. CDR1 is SGHRS and CDR2 is YFSETQ in the germline V gene. The CDR3 is made up of 13 amino acids. Trimming shortened V by 8 bases and J by 4 bases, and 10 bases separated the two germline ends. The CDR3 region is CASQDGYNSPLHF. The CDR3 region has the DNA TGCGCCAGTCAGGACGGATATAATTCACCCCTCCACTTT. The full variable domain, in which reference TRBV5-1 and TRBJ1-6 provide the parts outside the CDR3, is KAGVTQTPRYLIKTRGQQVTLSCSPISGHRSVSWYQQTPGQGLQFLFEYFSETQRNKGNFPGRFSGRQFSNSRSEMNVSTLELGDSALYLCASQDGYNSPLHFGNGTRLTVT.

The chain joins TRBV18 to TRBJ1-2; D is undetermined. The V gene lost 3 bases and the J gene lost 4 bases, with 12 bases spanning the gap. The CDR3 totals 14 residues. The germline CDR1 and CDR2 sequences are KGHSH and LQKENI. CDR3 sequence reads: CASSPSTALYGYTF. The CDR3 DNA sequence: TGTGCCAGCTCACCTTCTACAGCCCTCTATGGCTACACCTTC.

V and J are TRBV19 and TRBJ2-2; TRBD1 matches at 8 bases. The CDR3 contains 16 residues. Per the germline V gene, CDR1 is LNHDA and CDR2 is SQIVND (reference sequence). Trimming took 6 bases from V and 1 from J; bases not matched to a gene: 7. CDR3 region: CASRSSGTGNTGELFF. In DNA, the CDR3 is TGTGCCAGTAGATCTTCCGGGACAGGGAACACCGGGGAGCTGTTTTTT.

The chain uses TRBV5-1 and TRBJ2-5; 11 bases are a match to TRBD1. Germline trimming cut 2 bases from V and 5 bases from J; bases unmatched to any gene: 5. The CDR3 has 15 residues. The germline V gene encodes CDR1 SGHRS and CDR2 YFSETQ. The CDR3 protein is CASSFLGQGGETQYF. In nucleotides, the CDR3 is TGCGCCAGCAGCTTCCTGGGACAGGGGGGGGAGACCCAGTACTTC.

This clone was detected a few times. This chain uses TRBV19 with TRBJ1-1; D gene uncertain. Germline V CDR1 and CDR2: LNHDA, SQIVND (reference sequence). This CDR3 comprises 14 residues. Trimming took off 4 bases at V and 4 bases at J, with 13 bases between the two ends. The CDR3 here is CASSTDKDGTEAFF. The CDR3 bases are TGTGCCAGTAGTACAGATAAGGACGGCACTGAAGCTTTCTTT.

Worth noting for this clone: This CDR3 is also generated by other DNA sequences in the sample. CDR3 in amino acids: CAISGPGARETQYF. The CDR3 nucleotides read TGTGCCATCAGTGGGCCAGGGGCGAGGGAGACCCAGTACTTC. The chain couples TRBV10-3 to TRBJ2-5, with D possibly TRBD1 on 6 matching bases. V was clipped by 4 bases and J by 5 bases, with 14 bases between them. Germline CDR1 is ENHRY and CDR2 is SYGVKD. The CDR3 covers 14 residues.

The chain combines TRBV7-8 with TRBJ1-1, with 8 bases that match TRBD1. Trimming removed 4 bases from V and 4 bases from J; junction bases left unmatched: 5. The CDR3 extends over 14 amino acids. Germline values: CDR1 SGHVS, CDR2 FQNEAQ. This chain's CDR3 is CASSSRDRLTEAFF. In DNA, the CDR3 is TGTGCCAGCAGCTCAAGGGACAGGCTCACTGAAGCTTTCTTT.